This T cell receptor (beta chain) comes out of a study of T cell repertoires in cytomegalovirus infection. Turning to the study itself: Public TCR beta signatures were indicative of both CMV infection and a matching HLA type.

Germline V gives CDR1 ENHRY, CDR2 SYGVKD. CDR3 length: 15 residues. Trimming took off 8 bases at V and 4 bases at J, with 21 bases between the two ends. MiXCR, applied by TCRdb to the reads, yields one record per CDR3 protein. The table has approximately 990,000 distinct CDR3 sequences, under 40% seen once; the top ten hold roughly 13%. Points on this clonotype: Its cognate antigen is unknown.

This clonotype was sampled from a human donor in good health (CMV status not recorded). Some clones in this sample may be carry-over from other donors' samples. The specimen was cultured CD8+ T cells from PBMCs, collected from culture after CMV antigen stimulation. The chain has TRBV10-3 and TRBJ2-7; D ambiguous. The CDR3 DNA follows: TGTGCCATCCGTCGTAGCAGGCAGGACGTGTACGAGCAGTACTTC. This gives the protein CAIRRSRQDVYEQYF.